Below, 30 T cell receptor beta chains from the same sample are listed, as sequenced in a study of cytotoxic CD8 clonotypes in ibrutinib-treated CLL (dated by TCRdb to about 2021). The library was made by the immunoSEQ multiplex PCR assay. TCRdb re-hosts the immuneACCESS table, in-frame sequences only. Its copies lack some clones; in the studies checked, an unresolved V gene accounts for under half of them, and the cause for the rest is not known. The sample table records 25,000 to 30,000 clones; 70% to 80% of these occur just once. The biggest ten clones account for less than 55% of the sample. The sample in question was PBMCs, obtained after 36 months of ibrutinib treatment. These receptors were obtained from a human donor with chronic lymphocytic leukemia.

The chain recombines TRBV9 with TRBJ2-5, with D tentatively TRBD1 (6 bases). V lost 3 bases, J lost 6 bases, and 18 bases lay in between. The germline CDR1 and CDR2 sequences are SGDLS and YYNGEE. The CDR3 loop spans 15 amino acids. CDR3: CASSARGVGDKTQYF. The CDR3 region has the DNA TGTGCCAGCAGCGCCCGAGGGGTGGGGGACAAGACCCAGTACTTC.

The CDR3 reads CASSPGGNSPLHF. CDR3 bases: TGTGCCAGCAGCCCAGGGGGTAATTCACCCCTCCACTTT. The chain has TRBV9 and TRBJ1-6; 7 bases map to TRBD1. The CDR3 spans 13 residues. The V and J ends lost 4 bases and 6 bases, in that order; junction bases with no gene match: 1. Germline-derived CDR1 and CDR2 are SGDLS and YYNGEE.

This chain uses TRBV16 with TRBJ1-2, with D unclear. Trimming cost V 0 bases and J 5 bases, with 19 bases left between them. The CDR3 covers 17 residues. Germline CDR1 KGHSY, CDR2 FQNENV. The CDR3 nucleotides are TGTGCCAGCAGCCAATCGGAAGTCCCGCCAACATCATATGGCTACACCTTC. This codes for CASSQSEVPPTSYGYTF.

The chain has TRBV6-1 and TRBJ1-4, with 9 bases that match TRBD1. CDR1 is MNHNS, CDR2 SASEGT, per germline. The CDR3 has 15 residues. Losses at the gene ends were 6 bases for V and 6 bases for J; bases not matched to a gene: 8. CDR3 bases: TGTGCCAGCAGCGTACAGGGGGCGCGTCATGAAAAACTGTTTTTT. Its translation is CASSVQGARHEKLFF.

This sequence joins TRBV4-2 and TRBJ2-3; D might be TRBD2 (6 bases). Germline V gives CDR1 LGHNA, CDR2 YNFKEQ. CDR3 size: 15 residues. Trimming removed 3 bases from V and 4 bases from J, with 14 bases in between. DNA for the CDR3: TGTGCCAGCAGCCAGCCGGGGCCGGGGGCAGATACGCAGTATTTT. This gives the protein CASSQPGPGADTQYF.

The rearrangement uses TRBV6-6 and TRBJ1-6; a weak D match, TRBD1 (6 bases). This CDR3 spans 13 amino acids. Trimming took 7 bases from V and 10 from J, leaving 14 bases between them. CDR1 is MNHNY, CDR2 SVGAGI, per germline (reference sequence). The CDR3 spells CASTKGVNSPLHF. CDR3 nucleotides: TGTGCCAGCACCAAGGGGGTAAACTCACCCCTCCACTTT.

CDR3: CASSYSTRRAEAFF. The CDR3 DNA is TGTGCCAGCAGTTACAGTACGAGAAGGGCTGAAGCTTTCTTT. This chain links TRBV6-5 with TRBJ1-1; D gene uncertain. Per the germline V gene, CDR1 is MNHEY and CDR2 is SVGAGI. Trimming took off 2 bases at V and 6 bases at J, with 13 bases between the two ends. The CDR3 runs 14 residues.

This clone counts as large (0.1 to 1%). The chain carries TRBV7-2 and TRBJ2-7, with D unclear. V shed 9 bases and J shed 2 bases, with 14 bases lying between them. Germline values: CDR1 SGHTA, CDR2 FQGNSA. CDR3 length equals 13 residues. This CDR3 is CASGDDLPYEQYF. The CDR3 nucleotides read TGTGCCAGTGGGGATGATCTACCCTACGAGCAGTACTTC.

The J gene is TRBJ1-2, the V gene TRBV27; possible D gene TRBD1, 5 bases. Germline CDR1 is MNHEY and CDR2 is SMNVEV (reference sequence). V gave up 0 bases and J gave up 6 bases, with 14 bases separating them. This CDR3 comprises 15 residues. CDR3 sequence: CASSLSYQGIDGYTF. CDR3 DNA: TGTGCCAGCAGTTTATCGTATCAGGGAATTGATGGCTACACCTTC.

CDR3 sequence (DNA): TGTGCCAGCAGCTTAGGATGGGGACCCGACACCGGGGAGCTGTTTTTT. This codes for CASSLGWGPDTGELFF. J is TRBJ2-2 and V is TRBV7-6; D may be TRBD1 or TRBD2 (5 bases each). CDR3 length: 16 residues. Germline V gene lookup returns CDR1 SGHVS and CDR2 FNYEAQ. V lost 1 base and J 3 bases, leaving 12 bases between the germline ends.

The V and J genes are TRBV7-9 and TRBJ1-2; D is ambiguous. Looked up from germline, CDR1 is SEHNR and CDR2 is FQNEAQ (reference sequence). The CDR3 sequence is 13 residues long. Trimming shortened V by 5 bases and J by 4 bases, and 11 bases separated the two germline ends. CDR3 bases: TGTGCCAGCAGCCCCGACGGGCCCTATGGCTACACCTTC. This gives the protein CASSPDGPYGYTF.

This chain uses TRBV4-2 with TRBJ1-1; D is perhaps TRBD1 (5 bases). This CDR3 contains 13 residues. Between the trimmed V and J ends, which lost 6 bases and 0 bases, there was a span of 8 bases. The germline V gene encodes CDR1 LGHNA and CDR2 YNFKEQ. The CDR3 sequence is CASSSQVNTEAFF. The CDR3 DNA reads as TGTGCCAGCAGTTCACAGGTGAACACTGAAGCTTTCTTT.

This chain connects TRBV4-1 to TRBJ1-1, with 7 bases that match TRBD1. The V and J ends lost 5 bases and 0 bases, in that order; junction bases with no gene match: 12. The CDR3 sequence is 17 residues long. Germline V lookup: CDR1 MGHRA, CDR2 YSYEKL. This CDR3 is CASSETGAQSMNTEAFF. In DNA form, the CDR3 reads TGCGCCAGCAGCGAAACAGGGGCCCAGAGTATGAACACTGAAGCTTTCTTT.

V and J are TRBV6-1 and TRBJ2-3; D is undetermined. The CDR3 contains 14 residues. Trimming removed 3 bases from V and 4 bases from J, with 11 bases in between. The germline V gene has CDR1 MNHNS and CDR2 SASEGT. The CDR3 is CASSEDPSPDTQYF. CDR3 nucleotides: TGTGCCAGCAGTGAGGACCCGAGCCCAGATACGCAGTATTTT.

The rearrangement joins TRBV29-1 to TRBJ1-1; TRBD1 might be the D (5 bases). The CDR3 runs to 13 residues. The germline V and J ends were trimmed by 7 bases and 0 bases, with 12 bases remaining between them. CDR1 and CDR2 from the germline V gene are SQVTM and ANQGSEA. In DNA form, the CDR3 reads TGCAGCGCCGCAGGGTACATGAACACTGAAGCTTTCTTT. Its translation: CSAAGYMNTEAFF. Drawing the rest from reference TRBV29-1 and TRBJ1-1, the complete variable domain is SAVISQKPSRDICQRGTSLTIQCQVDSQVTMMFWYRQQPGQSLTLIATANQGSEATYESGFVIDKFPISRPNLTFSTLTVSNMSPEDSSIYLCSAAGYMNTEAFFGQGTRLTVV.

This clone was counted between two and nine times. V and J are TRBV10-3 and TRBJ1-2; D is possibly TRBD1 (5 bases). Germline assignment: CDR1 ENHRY and CDR2 SYGVKD. V lost 2 bases to trimming and J lost 2 bases, with 9 bases between them. The CDR3 contains 14 residues. Here the CDR3 DNA reads TGTGCCATCAGTGAGACCGGGACCAACTATGGCTACACCTTC. Amino acid sequence: CAISETGTNYGYTF.

This clone was observed a handful of times. The chain is built from TRBV4-3 and TRBJ2-7; D might be TRBD1 (6 bases). Germline values: CDR1 LGHNA, CDR2 YSLEER. The germline V and J ends were trimmed by 4 bases and 4 bases, with 20 bases remaining between them. The CDR3 is made up of 16 amino acids. The CDR3 sequence is CASSPLSYRDGYEQYF. DNA for the CDR3: TGCGCCAGCAGCCCCCTAAGCTACAGGGATGGATACGAGCAGTACTTC.

The gene calls are TRBV19 and TRBJ1-1; D perhaps matches TRBD1 (5 bases). CDR1 is LNHDA, CDR2 SQIVND, per germline (reference sequence). The CDR3 loop spans 17 amino acids. V lost 3 bases, J lost 2 bases, and 19 bases lay in between. The CDR3 DNA is TGTGCCAGTAGTATGGGGCCCTATCTCCTAGATAACACTGAAGCTTTCTTT. The encoded protein is CASSMGPYLLDNTEAFF. The full variable domain, with the rest looked up from reference TRBV19 and TRBJ1-1, is DGGITQSPKYLFRKEGQNVTLSCEQNLNHDAMYWYRQDPGQGLRLIYYSQIVNDFQKGDIAEGYSVSREKKESFPLTVTSAQKNPTAFYLCASSMGPYLLDNTEAFFGQGTRLTVV.

This clone was observed at least ten times. The chain is built from TRBV7-9 and TRBJ1-4; D not certain. V was trimmed by 7 bases and J by 8 bases, leaving 14 bases between them. Germline V gene lookup returns CDR1 SEHNR and CDR2 FQNEAQ (reference sequence). The CDR3 loop spans 13 amino acids. In DNA form, the CDR3 reads TGTGCCAGCACCCCCCAGTCGGCCGAAAAACTGTTTTTT. Translation gives CASTPQSAEKLFF. Combining the CDR3 with reference TRBV7-9 and TRBJ1-4 gives the whole variable domain DTGVSQNPRHKITKRGQNVTFRCDPISEHNRLYWYRQTLGQGPEFLTYFQNEAQLEKSRLLSDRFSAERPKGSFSTLEIQRTEQGDSAMYLCASTPQSAEKLFFGSGTQLSVL.

This clone was found once. The CDR3 DNA follows: TGTGCCAGCAGCTCCCCCTTCGTCGCCGGAGACTCAACGGGATACGAAAAACTGTTTTTT. It encodes CASSSPFVAGDSTGYEKLFF. The rearrangement uses TRBV11-3 and TRBJ1-4; no clear D. With 4 bases removed from V and 8 bases from J, the gap between germline ends came to 32 bases. Per the germline V gene, CDR1 is SGHNT and CDR2 is YENEEA. This CDR3 has 20 residues.

The chain combines TRBV7-9 with TRBJ2-7; a weak D match, TRBD2 (6 bases). V was pared by 4 bases and J by 0 bases, with 16 bases between. The length of the CDR3 is 16 residues. Germline V lookup: CDR1 SEHNR, CDR2 FQNEAQ (reference sequence). This CDR3 reads CASSYYGGLSSYEQYF. DNA for the CDR3: TGTGCCAGCAGCTATTATGGAGGGTTGAGCTCCTACGAGCAGTACTTC.

The chain uses TRBV18 and TRBJ1-5, with D uncertain. V was clipped by 2 bases and J by 8 bases, with 10 bases between them. This CDR3 has 13 amino acids. Germline V lookup: CDR1 KGHSH, CDR2 LQKENI. DNA of the CDR3: TGTGCCAGCTCACCAAACCAGGTTGAGCCCCAGCATTTT. As protein: CASSPNQVEPQHF.

A single count supports this clone. The chain uses TRBV30 and TRBJ1-3; D gene unclear. Germline-derived CDR1 and CDR2 are GTSNPN and SVGIG (reference sequence). V lost 0 bases to trimming and J lost 0 bases, with 15 bases between them. CDR3 length: 17 amino acids. In DNA form, the CDR3 reads TGTGCCTGGAGTGTACCCGACGCAGGCTACTCTGGAAACACCATATATTTT. Protein product: CAWSVPDAGYSGNTIYF.

V and J are TRBV4-1 and TRBJ2-7, with 9 bases matching TRBD1. Germline assignment: CDR1 MGHRA and CDR2 YSYEKL. V shed 5 bases and J 3 bases; nucleotides not matched to a gene: 8. This CDR3 is 15 amino acids long. This chain's CDR3 is CASSAGETGGYEQYF. Here the CDR3 DNA reads TGCGCCAGCAGCGCGGGGGAGACAGGGGGCTACGAGCAGTACTTC.

The chain joins TRBV9 to TRBJ1-1; maybe TRBD1 (5 bases). CDR3 length: 14 residues. Trimming left V 0 bases short and J 5 bases short, with 11 bases between. Germline V CDR1 and CDR2: SGDLS, YYNGEE. The CDR3 DNA sequence: TGTGCCAGCAGCGTAGCTCCGGGGGGGACTGAAGCTTTCTTT. It yields the protein CASSVAPGGTEAFF.

The rearrangement joins TRBV6-6 to TRBJ2-7; TRBD1 matches 7 bases. J was trimmed by 6 bases and V by 6 bases; bases with no gene match: 11. The CDR3 is 14 amino acids. CDR1 is MNHNY and CDR2 is SVGAGI in the germline V gene (reference sequence). Here the CDR3 reads CASSLTGTLVEQYF. The CDR3 DNA reads TGTGCCAGCAGCCTGACAGGGACCCTCGTCGAGCAGTACTTC.

At least ten counts were recorded for this clone. V is TRBV14 and J is TRBJ1-1; D possibly corresponds to TRBD1 (5 bases). Germline CDR1 and CDR2: SGHDN and FVKESK. Trimming pared 5 bases from V and 3 bases from J, leaving 16 bases between. CDR3 length: 15 residues. CDR3 protein: CASSSQGALHTEAFF. CDR3 sequence (DNA): TGTGCCAGCAGCTCGCAGGGTGCACTACACACTGAAGCTTTCTTT.

This clone was picked up a small number of times. V usage is TRBV10-3 and J usage is TRBJ1-1; D gene uncertain. V was trimmed by 0 bases and J by 6 bases, leaving 8 bases between them. The CDR3 totals 13 residues. CDR1 is ENHRY and CDR2 is SYGVKD in the germline V gene. The DNA for the CDR3 is TGTGCCATCAGTGAGTCGAATGGCTCTGAAGCTTTCTTT. It yields the protein CAISESNGSEAFF.

The chain links TRBV19 to TRBJ2-3; tentatively, D is TRBD1 or TRBD2 (6 bases each). Germline V gives CDR1 LNHDA, CDR2 SQIVND (reference sequence). This CDR3 comprises 15 residues. Trimming removed 3 bases at V and 4 bases at J, with 14 bases between. The CDR3 region is CASSMSSGDSDTQYF. Written as DNA, the CDR3 is TGTGCCAGTAGTATGTCCTCAGGGGACTCAGATACGCAGTATTTT. Variable domain in full (rest from reference TRBV19 and TRBJ2-3): DGGITQSPKYLFRKEGQNVTLSCEQNLNHDAMYWYRQDPGQGLRLIYYSQIVNDFQKGDIAEGYSVSREKKESFPLTVTSAQKNPTAFYLCASSMSSGDSDTQYFGPGTRLTVL.

This CDR3 is CASSSRDGSYEQYF. The CDR3 DNA follows: TGTGCCAGCAGCTCCCGGGACGGCTCCTACGAGCAGTACTTC. The chain carries TRBV5-4 and TRBJ2-7; the D call may be TRBD1 or TRBD2 (5 bases each). The CDR3 contains 14 residues. The V end was cut by 3 bases, the J end by 0 bases, with 10 bases between. The germline gives CDR1 SGHNT, CDR2 YYREEE (reference sequence).